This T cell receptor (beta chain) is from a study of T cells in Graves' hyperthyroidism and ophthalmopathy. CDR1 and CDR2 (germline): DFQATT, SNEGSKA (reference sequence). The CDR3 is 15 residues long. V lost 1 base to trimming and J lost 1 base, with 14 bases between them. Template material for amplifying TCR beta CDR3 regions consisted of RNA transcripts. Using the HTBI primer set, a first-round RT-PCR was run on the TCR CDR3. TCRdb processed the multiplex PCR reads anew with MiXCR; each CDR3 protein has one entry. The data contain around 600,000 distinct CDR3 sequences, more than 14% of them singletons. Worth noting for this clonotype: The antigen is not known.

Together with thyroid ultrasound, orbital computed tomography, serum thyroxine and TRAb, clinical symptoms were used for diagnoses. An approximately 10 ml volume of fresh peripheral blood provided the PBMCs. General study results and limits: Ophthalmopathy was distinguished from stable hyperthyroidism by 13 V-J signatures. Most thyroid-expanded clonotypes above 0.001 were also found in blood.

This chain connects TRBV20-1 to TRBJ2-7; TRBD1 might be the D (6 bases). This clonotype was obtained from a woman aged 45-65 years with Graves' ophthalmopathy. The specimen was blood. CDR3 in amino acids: CSARGRDTISYEQYF. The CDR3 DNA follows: TGCAGTGCTAGAGGCCGGGACACTATATCCTACGAGCAGTACTTC.